Presented here are 11 T cell receptor beta chains from one specimen sequenced in a study of sequential checkpoint blockade in melanoma. Some clones are missing from TCRdb's copy, which holds only in-frame ones; the method was immunoSEQ multiplex PCR. Of under 20,000 clones detected, approximately 80% appear once; the ten largest clones hold about 29%. The treatment was: randomized to nivolumab then ipilimumab (arm A) or the reverse (arm B). This specimen consisted of CD8+ T cells sorted from blood (inferred from file names), obtained from a patient given nivolumab and ipilimumab in sequence. These receptors were taken from a human donor with melanoma.

The chain links TRBV5-6 to TRBJ1-1; unclear D gene. The CDR3 runs 15 residues. With 2 bases removed from V and 2 bases from J, the gap between germline ends came to 13 bases. CDR1 and CDR2 (germline): SGHDT, YYEEEE. DNA of the CDR3: TGTGCCAGCAGCTTAGTCCGGAGTAGAAACACTGAAGCTTTCTTT. Its protein is CASSLVRSRNTEAFF.

This sequence joins TRBV29-1 and TRBJ1-1; TRBD1 matches 7 bases. This CDR3 is built from 18 residues. With 4 bases clipped from V and 7 bases from J, the junction kept 24 bases outside the gene matches. Germline V gene data show CDR1 as SQVTM and CDR2 as ANQGSEA. CDR3 in amino acids: CSVADVPHRGLFSREAFF. The CDR3 DNA reads TGCAGCGTTGCCGACGTCCCTCACAGGGGATTGTTTTCCCGTGAAGCTTTCTTT.

This clone was counted once. The CDR3 region has the DNA TGTGCCAGCAGCCCTAGCGGGATCTCCTACGAGCAGTACTTC. It yields the protein CASSPSGISYEQYF. The chain uses TRBV7-8 and TRBJ2-7, with TRBD2 matching 9 bases. Looked up from germline, CDR1 is SGHVS and CDR2 is FQNEAQ. The CDR3 covers 14 residues. With 5 bases clipped from V and 0 bases from J, the junction kept 2 bases outside the gene matches.

This clone was observed once. This sequence joins TRBV29-1 and TRBJ1-1, with D maybe TRBD1 (5 bases). Trimming took 5 bases from V and 4 from J, leaving 17 bases between them. The CDR3 consists of 14 residues. Germline lookup yields CDR1 SQVTM and CDR2 ANQGSEA. CDR3 in amino acids: CSVKTGLLVTEAFF. CDR3 coding DNA: TGCAGCGTTAAAACGGGACTCCTAGTCACTGAAGCTTTCTTT.

The genes are TRBV6-6 and TRBJ2-2; 10 positions agree with TRBD1. The CDR3 has 15 amino acids. V was clipped by 6 bases and J by 5 bases; unmatched bases: 6. The germline gives CDR1 MNHNY, CDR2 SVGAGI (reference sequence). The CDR3 loop is CASSPGQGHTGELFF. The CDR3 DNA reads TGTGCCAGCAGCCCGGGACAGGGGCATACCGGGGAGCTGTTTTTT.

The chain has TRBV7-9 and TRBJ1-1; 7 nucleotides match TRBD1. CDR3 length: 18 residues. V lost 5 bases and J lost 1; bases outside the gene matches: 16. Looked up from germline, CDR1 is SEHNR and CDR2 is FQNEAQ (reference sequence). The CDR3 spells CASSTTKSGTVGNTEAFF. For the CDR3, the DNA is TGTGCCAGCAGCACAACCAAATCCGGGACAGTGGGGAACACTGAAGCTTTCTTT.

This clone is classed as medium-sized (0.01 to 0.1%). The chain joins TRBV6-6 to TRBJ1-2, with D unclear. In germline, CDR1 is MNHNY, CDR2 SVGAGI (reference sequence). The CDR3 is 13 amino acids. The ends were cut back, 4 bases at V and 6 bases at J, with 12 bases in the middle. CDR3 sequence: CASSSSESDGYTF. DNA of the CDR3: TGTGCCAGCAGTTCCAGCGAGAGTGATGGCTACACCTTC.

The rearrangement links TRBV7-9 to TRBJ1-5, with D maybe TRBD1 (5 bases). V lost 7 bases and J lost 4, with 11 bases in between. The CDR3 consists of 13 residues. CDR1 is SEHNR, CDR2 FQNEAQ, per germline (reference sequence). This CDR3 is CASTLDSNQPQHF. CDR3 DNA: TGTGCCAGCACCCTAGACAGTAATCAGCCCCAGCATTTT.

The V gene is TRBV4-3, the J gene TRBJ2-6, with a weak D call TRBD2 (5 bases). Trimming cost V 1 base and J 0 bases, with 10 bases left between them. CDR1 is LGHNA and CDR2 is YSLEER in the germline V gene. The CDR3 runs 17 residues. CDR3 amino acids: CASSQAGSGSGANVLTF. The CDR3 nucleotides read TGCGCCAGCAGCCAAGCGGGGAGTGGCTCTGGGGCCAACGTCCTGACTTTC.

The V gene is TRBV10-1, the J gene TRBJ1-6; D possibly corresponds to TRBD1 (5 bases). V lost 7 bases, J lost 9 bases, and 16 bases lay in between. The V gene's germline CDR1 is WNHNN and CDR2 SYGVQD (reference sequence). CDR3 length: 14 amino acids. CDR3 sequence reads: CASTDNLHSSPLHF. The CDR3, as DNA: TGCGCCAGCACGGACAACCTCCATAGTTCACCCCTCCACTTT.

DNA for the CDR3: TGTGCCAGCGGGGCTAGCGGCGGGAACACCGGGGAGCTGTTTTTT. This codes for CASGASGGNTGELFF. The chain joins TRBV2 to TRBJ2-2; 7 nucleotides line up with TRBD2. V dropped 8 bases and J dropped 1; count of bases not matched to a gene: 7. Per germline, CDR1 SNHLY and CDR2 FYNNEI. CDR3 size: 15 residues.